The rows below give T cell receptor beta chains drawn from one sample of a study of metastatic and nonmetastatic thyroid tumors. TCRdb redid the clone calls on the PCR reads using MiXCR. This table has approximately 16,000 clones, roughly a quarter appearing once. The sample taken for sequencing was adjacent normal tissue. The receptors originated from a female donor with papillary thyroid cancer or a benign thyroid nodule (not recorded which). Some clones in this sample may be carry-over from other donors' samples. CDR3s include the opening cysteine and the closing phenylalanine or tryptophan. D genes are given only for firm matches. Only part of the rows carry a size: once, few, many, or a class if the clone is expanded.

j_gene | d_gene | abundance | v_gene | CDR3nt | CDR3aa
TRBJ1-2 | NA | many | TRBV6-1 | TGTGCCAGCAGTGTAGGCTATGGCTACACCTTC | CASSVGYGYTF
TRBJ1-2 | NA | NA | TRBV7-9 | TGTGCCAGCAGCGCCAGGGATCTGGACTATGGCTACACCTTC | CASSARDLDYGYTF
TRBJ2-7 | TRBD1 | NA | TRBV20-1 | TGCAGTGCTAGACCCGGACAGGGGGCGACACACGAGCAGTACTTC | CSARPGQGATHEQYF
TRBJ1-3 | NA | few | TRBV12-3/TRBV12-4 | TGTGCCAGCAGCAGGGGACTAAACACCATATATTTT | CASSRGLNTIYF
TRBJ2-1 | TRBD1 | few | TRBV6-1 | TGTGCCAGCAGACAGGGACAGGGGGCTGGTCCCGTGCAGTTCTTC | CASRQGQGAGPVQFF
TRBJ1-6 | NA | NA | TRBV6-1 | TGTGCCAGCAGTAAGGGACATAGCTCCTATAATTCACCCCTCCACTTT | CASSKGHSSYNSPLHF
TRBJ1-4 | NA | few | TRBV20-1 | TGCAGTGCTTTAACGGTGGGGGATGAAAAACTGTTTTTT | CSALTVGDEKLFF
TRBJ2-5 | NA | few | TRBV7-9 | TGTGCCAGCAGCCCCATCGAGGGGAGGGAGACCCAGTACTTC | CASSPIEGRETQYF
TRBJ2-7 | TRBD1 | few | TRBV2 | TGTGCCAGCAGTACCGGGACAGGGTCACACGAGCAGTACTTC | CASSTGTGSHEQYF
TRBJ1-1 | NA | NA | TRBV27 | TGTGCCAGCAGTTTATTGCGACACCCGAACACTGAAGCTTTCTTT | CASSLLRHPNTEAFF
TRBJ2-5 | TRBD2 | NA | TRBV11-2 | TGTGCCAGCAGCTTAGCCCAAGGACTAGCGCCTACCCAGTACTTC | CASSLAQGLAPTQYF
TRBJ2-1 | NA | few | TRBV7-6 | TGTGCCAGCAGCCTTGGCTTGATGCAGTTCTTC | CASSLGLMQFF
TRBJ1-6 | NA | NA | TRBV6-1 | TGTGCCAGCAGTCGGAATTCACCCCTCCACTTT | CASSRNSPLHF
TRBJ1-5 | TRBD1 | NA | TRBV24-1 | TGTGCCACCAGTGTAGGGGGCGATCAGCCCCAGCATTTT | CATSVGGDQPQHF
TRBJ1-2 | TRBD1 | NA | TRBV3-1 | TGTGCCAGCAGCCAAGTAGGGGGCAGTGGCTACACCTTC | CASSQVGGSGYTF
TRBJ2-5 | TRBD2 | medium-sized | TRBV20-1 | TGCAGTGCTAGGGGCCGACTAGCATCCCTTAGGGAGACCCAGTACTTC | CSARGRLASLRETQYF
TRBJ2-3 | TRBD2 | NA | TRBV11-1 | TGTGCCAGCAGCTTATTTACTAGCGGGGGCATTCTAGATACGCAGTATTTT | CASSLFTSGGILDTQYF
TRBJ2-1 | NA | NA | TRBV6-1 | TGTGCCAGCAGATGGGGGGCTCACAATGAGCAGTTCTTC | CASRWGAHNEQFF
TRBJ1-1 | NA | once | TRBV7-2 | TGTGCCAGCAGCTCTAGTCGGAACACTGAAGCTTTCTTT | CASSSSRNTEAFF
TRBJ1-5 | NA | few | TRBV12-3/TRBV12-4 | TGTGCCAGCCGAGGGGGGAGTAGCAATCAGCCCCAGCATTTT | CASRGGSSNQPQHF
TRBJ2-7 | NA | NA | TRBV5-1 | TGCGCCAGCAGCCTGGACCCCGAATTCTACGAGCAGTACTTC | CASSLDPEFYEQYF
TRBJ2-7 | NA | NA | TRBV7-3 | TGTGCCAGCAGCCAAGGAGGGCAGGGCCACGAGCAGTACTTC | CASSQGGQGHEQYF
TRBJ2-1 | TRBD2 | NA | TRBV11-1 | TGTGCCTGCAGCCGGGAAGCGGGAAGCTCCTACAATGAGCAGTTCTTC | CACSREAGSSYNEQFF
TRBJ1-5 | NA | many | TRBV6-5 | TGTGCCAGCAGTTACCGGTATAGCAATCAGCCCCAGCATTTT | CASSYRYSNQPQHF
TRBJ1-5 | NA | few | TRBV4-1 | TGCGCCAGCAGCCAAACCCCACAGGGACGAAATCAGCCCCAGCATTTT | CASSQTPQGRNQPQHF
TRBJ2-1 | NA | NA | TRBV10-3 | TGTGCCATCAGTGCGAAGGGGGTCGCGCGCTACAATGAGCAGTTCTTC | CAISAKGVARYNEQFF
TRBJ2-7 | TRBD2 | medium-sized | TRBV4-1 | TGCGCCAGCAGCCTGGGGGAGGGAGGTTACGAGCAGTACTTC | CASSLGEGGYEQYF
TRBJ1-6 | TRBD1 | NA | TRBV2 | TGTACCAGCAGCTCAGGGGGTGGCTATAATTCACCCCTCCACTTT | CTSSSGGGYNSPLHF
TRBJ2-3 | NA | NA | TRBV7-9 | TGTGCCAGCGAGACGGTTAGCACAGATACGCAGTATTTT | CASETVSTDTQYF
TRBJ2-7 | NA | few | TRBV28 | TGTGCCAGCAGTTTATGGCCCCAGGGGAATGAGTGGTACTTC | CASSLWPQGNEWYF
TRBJ2-3 | NA | NA | TRBV19 | TGTGCCAGCACGGAGGGCCATACGCAGTATTTT | CASTEGHTQYF
TRBJ2-1 | NA | few | TRBV6-2/TRBV6-3 | TGTGCCAGCAGTTGCAGAATTGGGGATACAAACAATGAGCAGTTCTTC | CASSCRIGDTNNEQFF
TRBJ2-3 | NA | medium-sized | TRBV6-4 | TGTGCCAGCAGTAGCAGTCCGGGACCTGGAGATACGCAGTATTTT | CASSSSPGPGDTQYF
TRBJ2-7 | TRBD1 | NA | TRBV30 | TGTGCCTGGAGTAGGGGTATCGCAGGGGGCGGGCAGTACTTC | CAWSRGIAGGGQYF
TRBJ2-2 | TRBD1 | NA | TRBV5-6 | TGTGCCAGCAGCTCTGACAGGGGGAACACCGGGGAGCTGTTTTTT | CASSSDRGNTGELFF
TRBJ1-2 | TRBD1 | NA | TRBV11-2 | TGTGCCAGCAGCTACAGGGGGAGTGTAAATAGTGGCTATGGCTACACCTTC | CASSYRGSVNSGYGYTF
TRBJ2-7 | TRBD1 | few | TRBV12-3/TRBV12-4 | TGTGCCAGCAGTCTTCCGGGACAGGGGGTTAGAAAGCAGTACTTC | CASSLPGQGVRKQYF
TRBJ1-4 | TRBD1 | NA | TRBV12-3/TRBV12-4 | TGTGCCAGTAGGGAACTTGGGACAGCCCATAATGAAAAACTGTTTTTT | CASRELGTAHNEKLFF
TRBJ1-1 | NA | NA | TRBV12-3/TRBV12-4 | TGTGCCAGCAGTTTGGTCAGAGTGAACACTGAAGCTTTCTTT | CASSLVRVNTEAFF
TRBJ1-2 | NA | NA | TRBV5-1 | TGCGCCAGCAGCTCGGACATCGGGTCCTACACCTTC | CASSSDIGSYTF
TRBJ2-1 | NA | NA | TRBV6-5 | TGTGCCAGCAGTTACTCGTTGAGGAGACGAGGCAATGAGCAGTTCTTC | CASSYSLRRRGNEQFF
TRBJ1-1 | NA | NA | TRBV6-5 | TGTGCCAGCAGTTCAAGTAAGGGTTTGCAGTTGTCAGCTTTCTTT | CASSSSKGLQLSAFF
TRBJ2-7 | NA | NA | TRBV28 | TGTGCCAGCAGTTTGATGAGTAGGGACCTTGACGAGCAGTACTTC | CASSLMSRDLDEQYF
TRBJ2-1 | TRBD2 | few | TRBV7-9 | TGTGCCAGCAGCTTACTAGCGGGAGGGGGGTCCTACAATGAGCAGTTCTTC | CASSLLAGGGSYNEQFF
TRBJ1-2 | NA | few | TRBV19 | TGTGCCAGTAGTATGAGTGAGGGCTACACCTTC | CASSMSEGYTF
TRBJ1-3 | NA | NA | TRBV9 | TGTGCCAGCAGCGTAGACCTCTCTGGAAACACCATATATTTT | CASSVDLSGNTIYF
TRBJ2-7 | TRBD2 | NA | TRBV9 | TGTGCCAGCAGCTCAACCGGGACTAGCGGGGACGAGCAGTACTTC | CASSSTGTSGDEQYF
TRBJ1-5 | NA | few | TRBV28 | TGTGCCAGCAGTCAAACTTGGAAGCCCCAGCATTTT | CASSQTWKPQHF
TRBJ2-7 | TRBD1 | many | TRBV6-5 | TGTGCCAGCAGTTACTCTGGCGAGAGACAGGGGGCCTACGAGCAGTACTTC | CASSYSGERQGAYEQYF
TRBJ1-4 | NA | NA | TRBV30 | TGTGCCTGGAGTGTTGGTGTTTTTGAAAAACTGTTTTTT | CAWSVGVFEKLFF
TRBJ1-1 | NA | NA | TRBV15 | TGTGCCACCAGCAGAGTGGGGGGGCCTGAAGCTTTCTTT | CATSRVGGPEAFF
TRBJ1-6 | NA | few | TRBV6-1 | TGTGCCAGCGGCCCTGAGAGGGCTTGGTATTCACCCCTCCACTTT | CASGPERAWYSPLHF
TRBJ2-1 | NA | medium-sized | TRBV4-2 | TGTGCCAGCAGCCAAGATTCTGATCGGGGCGATGAGCAGTTCTTC | CASSQDSDRGDEQFF
TRBJ2-1 | TRBD2 | NA | TRBV6-1 | TGTGCCAGCTTAGCGGGAGAGTCCTACAATGAGCAGTTCTTC | CASLAGESYNEQFF
TRBJ2-3 | TRBD1 | many | TRBV27 | TGTGCCAGCAGTCCACAGACAGGGGTGGTCGCAGATACGCAGTATTTT | CASSPQTGVVADTQYF
TRBJ2-5 | TRBD1 | NA | TRBV7-9 | TGTGCCAGCAGCCCTTCCGGACAGGGATTGATGGAGACCCAGTACTTC | CASSPSGQGLMETQYF
TRBJ1-5 | TRBD1 | NA | TRBV28 | TGTGTCAGCAGGGGAGGGGGCCTAAATCAGCCCCAGCATTTT | CVSRGGGLNQPQHF
TRBJ2-5 | TRBD1 | NA | TRBV11-1 | TGTGCCAGCAGCTTAGGAGCGGGACAGGGGGCGCAGACGGGAGAGACCCAGTACTTC | CASSLGAGQGAQTGETQYF